The rows below give T cell receptor beta chains drawn from one sample of a study of regulatory T cells in long-lasting Graves disease. MiXCR, applied by TCRdb to the multiplex PCR reads, yields one record per CDR3 protein. The sample lists approximately 350,000 distinct CDR3 sequences, around 15% seen once, with over 20% in the top ten. The data also belong to a second study, concerning T cells in Graves' hyperthyroidism and ophthalmopathy.

Sequencing was performed on peripheral blood mononuclear cells (PBMCs), taken at new diagnosis, from a patient treated with antithyroid drugs. All receptors derive from a young woman with Graves disease. Each CDR3 is given with its conserved first and last residue. The D gene is left open where the match is weak. Only part of the rows carry a size: once, few, many, or a class if the clone is expanded.

d_call	j_call	v_call	clone_size	cdr3_nt	cdr3_aa
NA	TRBJ1-5	TRBV20-1	once	TGCAGTGCTATCGGCCGGAATCAGCCCCAGCATTTT	CSAIGRNQPQHF
NA	TRBJ2-2	TRBV19	NA	TGTGCCAGTAGTATCATCGCAATGAACACCGGGGAGCTGTTTTTT	CASSIIAMNTGELFF
NA	TRBJ2-7	TRBV2	many	TGTGCCAGCAGTCCCCGCTTAGTCTACGAGCAGTACTTC	CASSPRLVYEQYF
TRBD1	TRBJ1-5	TRBV28	many	TGTGCCAGCAGGGTTGCAGGGGGCGTCAGTAATCAGCCCCAGCATTTT	CASRVAGGVSNQPQHF
NA	TRBJ2-7	TRBV4-1	NA	TGCGCCAGCAGCCAAGGAACGACAGGAAGCTCCTACGAGCAGTACTTC	CASSQGTTGSSYEQYF
NA	TRBJ2-5	TRBV9	many	TGTGCCAGCAGCGTAGAAGTCCGAGCTAACCAAGAGACCCAGTACTTC	CASSVEVRANQETQYF
TRBD2	TRBJ2-5	TRBV7-3	many	TGTGCCAGCAGCCCTAGCGGGAGGGGGGAGACCCAGTACTTC	CASSPSGRGETQYF
NA	TRBJ2-1	TRBV20-1	many	TGCAGTGCTGGACCGTACAGTGGTGAGCAGTTCTTC	CSAGPYSGEQFF
TRBD1	TRBJ2-5	TRBV3-1	many	TGTGCCAGCTGCCTAGGGGGCTTGGAGACCCAGTACTTC	CASCLGGLETQYF
NA	TRBJ2-1	TRBV12-3/TRBV12-4	many	TGTGCCAGCAGTGGGCAGTACAATGAGCAGTTCTTC	CASSGQYNEQFF
NA	TRBJ2-7	TRBV30	many	TGTGCCTGGAGTGTAGGGACCTACGAGCAGTACTTC	CAWSVGTYEQYF
NA	TRBJ1-2	TRBV5-1	NA	TGCGCCAGCAGCCGAGAGGAACACGCAGGGAACGGCTACACCTTC	CASSREEHAGNGYTF
NA	TRBJ1-1	TRBV5-4	NA	TGTGCCAGCAGCTTGGAGGGGAGCAGGCCCACTGAAGCTTTCTTT	CASSLEGSRPTEAFF
NA	TRBJ1-1	TRBV29-1	NA	TGCAGCGTTTCACAGGGTCCCGAAGCTTTCTTT	CSVSQGPEAFF
NA	TRBJ2-1	TRBV6-4	once	TGTGCCAGCAGTCCCCAGGTTCTGGACTACAATGAGCAGTTCTTC	CASSPQVLDYNEQFF
NA	TRBJ2-5	TRBV12-3/TRBV12-4	many	TGTGCCAGCAGTTTAGCTGCGCTTTCCCAAGAGACCCAGTACTTC	CASSLAALSQETQYF
TRBD2	TRBJ2-1	TRBV7-9	NA	TGTGCCAGCAGCCGCGGGACTAGCGGACTAATATACAATGAGCAGTTCTTC	CASSRGTSGLIYNEQFF
NA	TRBJ1-1	TRBV5-6	many	TGTGCCAGCAGCTTGTCGGGGAAATGGGATACTGAAGCTTTCTTT	CASSLSGKWDTEAFF
TRBD2	TRBJ2-1	TRBV27	many	TGTGCCAGCAGCGGAGGGACTAGCGGGGGGGCTGGCGAGCAGTTCTTC	CASSGGTSGGAGEQFF
NA	TRBJ1-5	TRBV15	NA	TGTGCCACCAGCAGAGACCCGGAGGTGGGGATGAGCAATCAGCCCCAGCATTTT	CATSRDPEVGMSNQPQHF
TRBD1	TRBJ1-3	TRBV5-1	many	TGTGCCAGCAGCAACCGGGACAGGGGGCTCTTTGCTGGAAACACCATATATTTT	CASSNRDRGLFAGNTIYF
TRBD1	TRBJ2-1	TRBV19	once	TGTGCCAGTAGTATAGGGAGACAGGGTCTCCCTTACAATGAGCAGTTCTTC	CASSIGRQGLPYNEQFF
NA	TRBJ2-1	TRBV2	NA	TGTGCCAGCAGTGACAGGGTTAGGGTGTCTATTAGGAATGAGCAGTTCTTC	CASSDRVRVSIRNEQFF
NA	TRBJ2-3	TRBV5-1	many	TGCGCCAGCAGCTTCCGCTCGCGGGCCCTCACAGATACGCAGTATTTT	CASSFRSRALTDTQYF
NA	TRBJ1-5	TRBV20-1	many	TGCAGTGCTAGAGATCAGTATCGATTCTCTAGCAATCAGCCCCAGCATTTT	CSARDQYRFSSNQPQHF
NA	TRBJ2-3	TRBV6-5	few	TGTGCCAGCAGTTCATGGGGTTCAGATACGCAGTATTTT	CASSSWGSDTQYF
TRBD1	TRBJ2-7	TRBV20-1	many	TGCAGTGCTAGGGGGACAGGGCCTTACGAGCAGTACTTC	CSARGTGPYEQYF
NA	TRBJ1-1	TRBV5-1	many	TGCGCCAGCAGCTTGTCCAGCCCACTCCGGCTGAACACTGAAGCTTTCTTT	CASSLSSPLRLNTEAFF
NA	TRBJ1-5	TRBV15	many	TGTGCCACCAGCAGAGATCGAGGCAGGCCTTATAGCAATCAGCCCCAGCATTTT	CATSRDRGRPYSNQPQHF
TRBD2	TRBJ2-3	TRBV5-1	many	TGTGCCAGCAGCCTGGGACTAGCGGGAGTAGAAGATACGCAGTATTTT	CASSLGLAGVEDTQYF
NA	TRBJ2-6	TRBV27	many	TGTGCCAGCAGCTTTTGGGGAGGACGGCCCTCTGGGGCCAACGTCCTGACTTTC	CASSFWGGRPSGANVLTF
TRBD1	TRBJ2-1	TRBV10-3	few	TGTGCCGCGTCCCCGGGACAGGGGGCTCGAGGGGGCAATGAGCAGTTCTTC	CAASPGQGARGGNEQFF
NA	TRBJ1-2	TRBV6-1	many	TGTGCCAGCAGTGAAGGGACAACCTCAAACTATGGCTACACCTTC	CASSEGTTSNYGYTF
TRBD1	TRBJ2-4	TRBV3-1	few	TGTGCCAGCAGCCGGACAGGTGGTTTTAAGAACATTCAGTACTTC	CASSRTGGFKNIQYF
TRBD1	TRBJ2-7	TRBV6-5	many	TGTGCCAGCAGTTACCGGACAGGGGGATACGAGCAGTACTTC	CASSYRTGGYEQYF
NA	TRBJ2-7	TRBV5-1	NA	TGCGCCAGCAGTCATCAGGGCCGCGAGCAGTACTTC	CASSHQGREQYF
NA	TRBJ2-1	TRBV7-9	few	TGTGCCAGCAGCTTAGCGGTAAGGCAGGGGTTGAATGAGCAGTTCTTC	CASSLAVRQGLNEQFF
NA	TRBJ1-5	TRBV10-3	few	TGTGCCAGCAGCCCAGACGGGGGATATCAGCCCCAGCATTTT	CASSPDGGYQPQHF
TRBD1	TRBJ2-4	TRBV2	many	TGTGCCAGCAGTGAAGGGCGGACAGGGTCTAGCATTCAGTACTTC	CASSEGRTGSSIQYF
NA	TRBJ2-5	TRBV9	NA	TGTGCCAGCAGCCCCAGATGGACCAAAGAGACCCAGTACTTC	CASSPRWTKETQYF